The 18 T cell receptor beta chains in this list originate from one sample, sequenced in a study of control samples from healthy donors and cancer patients (dated by TCRdb to 2020 to 2022). The receptor library was made with the immunoSEQ multiplex PCR assay. TCRdb limited this immuneACCESS table to in-frame rearrangements with V and J called. A share of clones is missing; checked studies link under half to unresolved V genes, and the rest is unexplained. In all, the sample holds 85,000 to 90,000 clones, and over 75% of those were seen once. Approximately 2% of the sample is taken by the ten largest. Sequencing was carried out using blood. Source of these receptors: a woman between 40 and 50 years old in good health.

The chain employs TRBV27 and TRBJ1-3; 7 nucleotides agree with TRBD1. The CDR3 consists of 17 residues. Unmatched junction bases numbered 5, after V lost 0 bases and J lost 0 bases. Per the germline V gene, CDR1 is MNHEY and CDR2 is SMNVEV (reference sequence). CDR3 sequence reads: CASSLSGTVDSGNTIYF. The CDR3 DNA is TGTGCCAGCAGTTTATCCGGGACAGTCGACTCTGGAAACACCATATATTTT.

The V call is TRBV12-3 or TRBV12-4, the J call TRBJ2-5; no definite D call. V lost 7 bases, J lost 5 bases, and 8 bases lay in between. This CDR3 comprises 11 residues. CDR3 nucleotide sequence: TGTGCCAGCACCCTGGGGGAGACCCAGTACTTC. This codes for CASTLGETQYF.

This clone has just one count. The chain is built from TRBV30 and TRBJ1-5; tentatively, D is TRBD1 (6 bases). CDR3 length: 16 residues. The V gene's germline CDR1 is GTSNPN and CDR2 SVGIG (reference sequence). With 5 bases removed from V and 5 bases from J, the gap between germline ends came to 22 bases. CDR3 residues: CAWSLKGGLPHQPQHF. The CDR3 DNA reads as TGTGCCTGGTCGCTCAAAGGGGGGCTTCCCCATCAGCCCCAGCATTTT.

This chain connects TRBV6-1 to TRBJ2-7; 7 bases fit TRBD1. The junction had 7 bases not matched to a gene; V was cut back by 2 bases and J by 0 bases. Looked up from germline, CDR1 is MNHNS and CDR2 is SASEGT. The CDR3 loop spans 16 amino acids. Here the CDR3 reads CASSEYSGTASYEQYF. The CDR3 DNA sequence: TGTGCCAGCAGTGAATACAGTGGGACAGCCTCCTACGAGCAGTACTTC.

The chain combines TRBV7-9 with TRBJ1-5; perhaps TRBD1 as D (6 bases). Germline values: CDR1 SEHNR, CDR2 FQNEAQ (reference sequence). Trimming shortened V by 1 base and J by 6 bases, and 13 bases separated the two germline ends. The CDR3 sequence is 15 residues long. CDR3 in DNA: TGTGCCAGCAGCTTAGGGACAGCGGGGGGTCAGCCCCAGCATTTT. It is translated as CASSLGTAGGQPQHF.

The V call is TRBV7-2, the J call TRBJ1-2; D remains ambiguous. The CDR3 has 17 amino acids. Between the trimmed V and J ends, which lost 1 base and 3 bases, there was a span of 18 bases. CDR1 is SGHTA, CDR2 FQGNSA, per germline. CDR3: CASSLVGSSETHYGYTF. The CDR3 DNA reads TGTGCCAGCAGCTTAGTCGGCAGTTCTGAAACTCACTATGGCTACACCTTC.

The chain uses TRBV29-1 and TRBJ1-3; no reliable D call. Per germline, CDR1 SQVTM and CDR2 ANQGSEA. The CDR3 has 13 residues. V was pared by 5 bases and J by 2 bases, with 10 bases between. The CDR3 DNA reads TGCAGCGTTAAAAAGGGCCCTGGAAACACCATATATTTT. Protein sequence: CSVKKGPGNTIYF.

This chain uses TRBV6-6 with TRBJ1-4, with D unclear. V was pared by 2 bases and J by 8 bases, with 6 bases between. Per the germline V gene, CDR1 is MNHNY and CDR2 is SVGAGI (reference sequence). The CDR3 runs to 12 residues. The CDR3 region is CASSYLREKLFF. The CDR3 bases are TGTGCCAGCAGTTACCTCCGGGAAAAACTGTTTTTT.

Only one count was recorded for this clone. The chain combines TRBV7-2 with TRBJ1-2; D unclear. The CDR3 covers 11 residues. The germline V and J ends were trimmed by 5 bases and 13 bases, with 14 bases remaining between them. The germline V gene encodes CDR1 SGHTA and CDR2 FQGNSA. The CDR3 protein is CASSNWEFVTF. The CDR3, as DNA: TGTGCCAGCAGCAACTGGGAGTTCGTCACCTTC. The full variable domain, its missing parts supplied by reference TRBV7-2 and TRBJ1-2, is GAGVSQSPSNKVTEKGKDVELRCDPISGHTALYWYRQSLGQGLEFLIYFQGNSAPDKSGLPSDRFSAERTGGSVSTLTIQRTQQEDSAVYLCASSNWEFVTFGSGTRLTVV.

The chain has TRBV5-5 and TRBJ2-7; tentatively, D is TRBD2 (5 bases). The V gene's germline CDR1 is SGHKS and CDR2 YYEKEE (reference sequence). The CDR3 has 15 amino acids. V lost 0 bases to trimming and J lost 1 base, with 11 bases between them. In DNA form, the CDR3 reads TGTGCCAGCAGCTTGGTAGGCGGGCAGTCCTACGAGCAGTACTTC. This codes for CASSLVGGQSYEQYF. Drawing the rest from reference TRBV5-5 and TRBJ2-7, the complete variable domain is DAGVTQSPTHLIKTRGQQVTLRCSPISGHKSVSWYQQVLGQGPQFIFQYYEKEERGRGNFPDRFSARQFPNYSSELNVNALLLGDSALYLCASSLVGGQSYEQYFGPGTRLTVT.

The chain links TRBV29-1 to TRBJ2-3; D possibly corresponds to TRBD1 (6 bases). The CDR3 length is 14 residues. Germline V gene sequence: CDR1 SQVTM, CDR2 ANQGSEA. Trimming left V 4 bases short and J 1 base short, with 12 bases between. The DNA of the CDR3 is TGCAGCGTTGCCACAGGGTCTGGCACAGATACGCAGTATTTT. This codes for CSVATGSGTDTQYF.

The chain has TRBV3-1 (or the pseudogene TRBV3-2) and TRBJ1-2, with D hard to call. Germline CDR1 and CDR2: LGHDT and YNNKEL (reference sequence). The CDR3 is 13 residues long. V was cut by 4 bases and J by 8 bases, with 14 bases left in between. CDR3 DNA sequence: TGTGCCAGCAGCCCCTCTGTCCATTCGGGCTACACCTTC. Protein product: CASSPSVHSGYTF.

The rearrangement joins TRBV6-6 to TRBJ2-1; perhaps TRBD1 as D (5 bases). The CDR3 runs 16 residues. V was pared by 5 bases and J by 0 bases, with 14 bases between. In germline, CDR1 is MNHNY, CDR2 SVGAGI (reference sequence). CDR3 loop: CASSPPGRNSYNEQFF. The CDR3 region has the DNA TGTGCCAGCAGTCCCCCAGGGCGAAACTCCTACAATGAGCAGTTCTTC.

The chain carries TRBV7-9 and TRBJ2-2; unclear D gene. Germline V gene lookup returns CDR1 SEHNR and CDR2 FQNEAQ (reference sequence). The CDR3 has 16 amino acids. The V end lost 1 base, the J end lost 2 bases, and 11 bases lay between the germline ends. The CDR3 bases are TGTGCCAGCAGCTTAGTGGGGAAAAAAAACACCGGGGAGCTGTTTTTT. It is translated as CASSLVGKKNTGELFF.

This clone was detected a few times. Distinct nucleotide sequences in the sample also encode this CDR3. This chain connects TRBV24-1 to TRBJ2-1; TRBD2 agrees at 10 bases. Germline V gene lookup returns CDR1 KGHDR and CDR2 SFDVKD. Trimming cost V 9 bases and J 8 bases; bases outside gene matches: 6. The CDR3 runs 13 residues. In DNA, the CDR3 is TGTGCCACCGAGCGGGGGGGTCGGGATGAGCAGTTCTTC. Its protein product is CATERGGRDEQFF.

CDR3 bases: TGTGCCAGCAGCCTAGGGGCGGGCGACGAGCAGTACTTC. It codes for CASSLGAGDEQYF. The V and J genes are TRBV6-2 or TRBV6-3 and TRBJ2-7; D may be TRBD1 or TRBD2 (5 bases each). Trimming stripped 6 bases from V and 5 bases from J, with 14 bases between. The CDR3 extends over 13 amino acids. Germline lookup yields CDR1 MNHEY and CDR2 SVGEGT.

V and J are TRBV20-1 and TRBJ2-3; TRBD2 agrees at 8 bases. The trim removed 3 bases at V and 1 base at J, leaving 6 bases unmatched. The germline gives CDR1 DFQATT, CDR2 SNEGSKA (reference sequence). This CDR3 spans 15 amino acids. The CDR3 spells CSASPSGGGTDTQYF. As DNA, the CDR3 is TGCAGTGCTAGTCCCAGCGGGGGTGGCACAGATACGCAGTATTTT.

This clone occurred a few times. The V and J genes are TRBV12-3 or TRBV12-4 and TRBJ1-5; D uncertain. This CDR3 has 13 residues. V shed 4 bases and J shed 10 bases, with 14 bases lying between them. CDR3 nucleotides: TGTGCCAGCAGTTGGAGGGCTATCACACCCCAGCATTTT. Translating gives CASSWRAITPQHF.